Given below is one TCR beta chain in context. Profiling relied on immunoSEQ multiplex PCR, and the TCRdb table lists in-frame clones only, not all of them. The repertoire holds tens of thousands of clones, with 85% to 95% as singletons. This CDR3 has 15 amino acids. Per the germline V gene, CDR1 is LNHDA and CDR2 is SQIVND (reference sequence). With 8 bases removed from V and 3 bases from J, the gap between germline ends came to 20 bases. This entry belongs to a study of T cell changes during pregnancy in multiple sclerosis. The TCR comes from a female donor in good health, enrolled as a control in a pregnancy study. The sample here was peripheral blood, taken in the third trimester of pregnancy. The chain carries TRBV19 and TRBJ2-7; possibly TRBD1 for D (7 bases). CDR3 coding DNA: TGTGCCAGTTCCAGGGGGACGGGGGTCGGCTACGAGCAGTACTTC. This translates into CASSRGTGVGYEQYF.